At least ten counts were recorded for the clone carrying this TCR beta chain. The antigen is unknown. Each CDR3 protein is one row after TCRdb ran MiXCR on the reads. The sample contains about 600,000 distinct CDR3 sequences, roughly 26% of which appear only once. This entry is derived from a study of T cell repertoires in cytomegalovirus infection. Across the whole study: Shared public TCR beta signatures pointed to both CMV infection and a matching HLA type. Whole-study results and caveats: In two of eight donors, the top clonotype was HLA-C-restricted CMV-specific. Pooled public TCR beta family frequency picked out CMV carriers with the relevant HLA.

The CDR3 runs 14 residues. Trimming removed 6 bases from V and 3 bases from J, with 12 bases in between. Germline V gene data show CDR1 as SNHLY and CDR2 as FYNNEI. This clonotype originated in a human donor in good health (CMV status not recorded). Some clones in this sample may be carry-over from other donors' samples. The rearrangement links TRBV2 to TRBJ2-4; D might be TRBD1 (5 bases). Sequencing was done on a sample of CD8+ T cells from PBMCs. This CDR3 is CASRAGLGKNIQYF. DNA of the CDR3: TGTGCCAGCAGAGCAGGGTTAGGCAAAAACATTCAGTACTTC.